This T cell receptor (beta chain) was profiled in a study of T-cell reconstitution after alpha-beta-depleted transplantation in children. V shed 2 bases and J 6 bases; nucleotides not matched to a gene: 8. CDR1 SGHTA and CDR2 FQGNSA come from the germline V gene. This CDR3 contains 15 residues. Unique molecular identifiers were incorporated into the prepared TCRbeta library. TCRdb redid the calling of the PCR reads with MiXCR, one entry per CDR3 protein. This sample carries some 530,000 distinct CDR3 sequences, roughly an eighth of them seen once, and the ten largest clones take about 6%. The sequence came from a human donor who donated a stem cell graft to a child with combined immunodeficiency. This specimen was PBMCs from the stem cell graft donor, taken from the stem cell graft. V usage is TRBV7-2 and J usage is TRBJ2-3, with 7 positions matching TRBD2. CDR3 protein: CASSLISGPSDTQYF. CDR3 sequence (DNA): TGTGCCAGCAGCTTAATTAGCGGGCCTTCGGATACGCAGTATTTT. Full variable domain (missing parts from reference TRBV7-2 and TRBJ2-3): GAGVSQSPSNKVTEKGKDVELRCDPISGHTALYWYRQSLGQGLEFLIYFQGNSAPDKSGLPSDRFSAERTGGSVSTLTIQRTQQEDSAVYLCASSLISGPSDTQYFGPGTRLTVL.